What follows are 10 T cell receptor beta chains derived from one specimen sequenced in a study of T cell responses to AZD1222 COVID-19 vaccine listed by TCRdb under 2021. Library preparation employed the immunoSEQ multiplex PCR assay. TCRdb stores this immuneACCESS table with in-frame sequences only. Part of the clones is absent; in the studies checked, under half of the shortfall reflects unresolved V genes, and no reason is known for the rest. This sample is represented by roughly 84,000 clones; about 85% of them were singletons. The ten largest clones take up more than 1.3% of the sample. The time point label for this specimen denotes: baseline before first vaccination. Sample: peripheral blood, taken on day 0 of AZD1222 vaccination. The receptors stem from an adult in good health.

This rearrangement joins TRBV2 to TRBJ1-4; perhaps TRBD1 as D (5 bases). In germline, CDR1 is SNHLY, CDR2 FYNNEI. The CDR3 has 14 amino acids. With 6 bases removed from V and 0 bases from J, the gap between germline ends came to 8 bases. The CDR3 region is CASRETATNEKLFF. The CDR3 DNA reads TGTGCCAGCAGAGAGACAGCAACTAATGAAAAACTGTTTTTT.

J is TRBJ1-5 and V is TRBV27; D unclear. V gave up 3 bases and J gave up 9 bases, with 18 bases separating them. The CDR3 is made up of 15 amino acids. Germline assignment: CDR1 MNHEY and CDR2 SMNVEV (reference sequence). The CDR3 is CASSFLRPQSTPQHF. For the CDR3, the DNA is TGTGCCAGCAGTTTCCTAAGGCCGCAGTCGACGCCCCAGCATTTT.

The J gene is TRBJ1-2, the V gene TRBV7-9; possibly TRBD1 for D (5 bases). CDR1 is SEHNR and CDR2 is FQNEAQ in the germline V gene (reference sequence). This CDR3 comprises 15 residues. V was pared by 0 bases and J by 8 bases, with 16 bases between. CDR3 nucleotide sequence: TGTGCCAGCAGCTTAGCGCCGGGACTAGGGGCCGGCTACACCTTC. This gives the protein CASSLAPGLGAGYTF.

The chain couples TRBV6-6 to TRBJ1-2; perhaps TRBD1 as D (5 bases). This CDR3 spans 16 amino acids. Trimming took off 1 base at V and 3 bases at J, with 15 bases between the two ends. CDR1 and CDR2 from the germline V gene are MNHNY and SVGAGI (reference sequence). CDR3 in amino acids: CASSYLGGTADYGYTF. CDR3 coding DNA: TGTGCCAGCAGTTACTTAGGTGGGACGGCGGACTATGGCTACACCTTC.

V is TRBV6-5 and J is TRBJ1-6; 7 nucleotides align to TRBD1. CDR1 MNHEY and CDR2 SVGAGI come from the germline V gene. V was pared by 0 bases and J by 5 bases, with 4 bases of the junction left unmatched. The CDR3 has 16 residues. The CDR3 DNA sequence: TGTGCCAGCAGTTACTCGAAGGGGGCGGATAATTCACCCCTCCACTTT. As protein: CASSYSKGADNSPLHF.

The V call is TRBV10-1, the J call TRBJ2-3; possibly TRBD2 for D (6 bases). V lost 3 bases and J 3 bases, leaving 13 bases between the germline ends. This CDR3 comprises 15 residues. CDR1 WNHNN and CDR2 SYGVQD come from the germline V gene (reference sequence). CDR3 coding DNA: TGCGCCAGCAGTGAAAGGATCCGGGGGACAGATACGCAGTATTTT. Its translation: CASSERIRGTDTQYF.

The chain uses TRBV5-1 and TRBJ1-1; the D gene is possibly TRBD1 (5 bases). Germline CDR1 SGHRS, CDR2 YFSETQ. The V gene lost 2 bases and the J gene lost 2 bases, with 10 bases spanning the gap. This CDR3 spans 14 amino acids. The DNA for the CDR3 is TGCGCCAGCAGCTTACCAGGGACCAACACTGAAGCTTTCTTT. This translates into CASSLPGTNTEAFF.

This sequence joins TRBV28 and TRBJ2-7; the match to TRBD1 covers 10 bases. Germline-derived CDR1 and CDR2 are MDHEN and SYDVKM. The CDR3 loop spans 14 amino acids. V was pared by 4 bases and J by 5 bases, with 5 bases of the junction left unmatched. CDR3: CASSSPGQGNEQYF. The CDR3 bases are TGTGCCAGCAGTTCGCCGGGACAGGGGAACGAGCAGTACTTC. The whole variable domain, remainder taken from reference TRBV28 and TRBJ2-7, is DVKVTQSSRYLVKRTGEKVFLECVQDMDHENMFWYRQDPGLGLRLIYFSYDVKMKEKGDIPEGYSVSREKKERFSLILESASTNQTSMYLCASSSPGQGNEQYFGPGTRLTVT.

This chain joins TRBV4-1 and TRBJ2-7; 7 nucleotides agree with TRBD1. Germline V gene lookup returns CDR1 MGHRA and CDR2 YSYEKL. The CDR3 runs 15 residues. The trim removed 4 bases at V and 5 bases at J, leaving 11 bases unmatched. In DNA, the CDR3 is TGCGCCAGCAGCCCCCGGACAGGCAGTTTTGACGAGCAGTACTTC. Its protein product is CASSPRTGSFDEQYF.

The rearrangement joins TRBV27 to TRBJ1-2; possibly TRBD1 for D (5 bases). The CDR3 extends over 15 amino acids. Germline CDR1 MNHEY, CDR2 SMNVEV (reference sequence). V was trimmed by 6 bases and J by 4 bases, leaving 18 bases between them. The CDR3 loop is CASRRSSGDLYGYTF. In nucleotides, the CDR3 is TGTGCCAGCAGACGGAGTTCGGGGGATCTCTATGGCTACACCTTC.